This T cell receptor (beta chain) emerged from a study of T-cell memory formation after mild COVID-19. Study information: For the most part, TCR clusters were specific to one donor.

In germline, CDR1 is LGHDT, CDR2 YNNKEL (reference sequence). There are 13 residues in the CDR3. V dropped 4 bases and J dropped 6 bases, with 9 bases sitting between them. MiXCR, applied by TCRdb to the 5' RACE reads, yields one record per CDR3 protein. Among roughly 250,000 distinct CDR3 sequences listed, 15% to 20% were seen once. Concerning this clonotype itself: Its target is not known.

The study, taken as a whole, reports: SARS-CoV-2 specificity of second-wave clones peaking day 37 was unconfirmed. Clones that contracted from day 15 to 85 were balanced CD4/CD8, while later expanders leaned CD4+.

V and J are TRBV3-1 and TRBJ2-2, with D possibly matching TRBD1 (6 bases). Sequencing was carried out using PBMCs or a T cell subset sorted from them (not recorded which). This clonotype originated in a man in his late teens or twenties who had mild COVID-19 (a few samples of this study predate the infection). Cell type and time point are not known. The CDR3 loop is CASSPHRAGELFF. CDR3 nucleotide sequence: TGTGCCAGCAGCCCCCACAGGGCCGGGGAGCTGTTTTTT.